A selection of T cell receptor beta chains follows, all from one sample in a study of identical twins. One entry per CDR3 protein, called by TCRdb with MiXCR from the 5' RACE reads. The data show some 790,000 distinct CDR3 sequences, over 15% seen once. The same specimen was also included in a second study, on T cells expressing NK-cell markers.

Material: PBMCs. These receptors all stem from a woman between 18 and 29 years old in good health. Each CDR3 is given with its conserved first and last residue. The D gene is left open where the match is weak. Only part of the rows carry a size: once, few, many, or a class if the clone is expanded.

j_gene: TRBJ1-1; abundance: few; v_gene: TRBV29-1; d_gene: .; CDR3aa: CSARARWRTGTEAFF; CDR3nt: TGCAGCGCGAGAGCTCGATGGAGGACCGGCACTGAAGCTTTCTTT
j_gene: TRBJ2-2; abundance: .; v_gene: TRBV20-1; d_gene: TRBD2; CDR3aa: CSARTRLGTGELFF; CDR3nt: TGCAGTGCTCGGACTAGGCTTGGCACCGGGGAGCTGTTTTTT
j_gene: TRBJ2-1; abundance: few; v_gene: TRBV12-3/TRBV12-4; d_gene: .; CDR3aa: CASIRSWSLVDEQFF; CDR3nt: TGTGCCAGCATCCGCTCTTGGTCACTGGTAGATGAGCAGTTCTTC
j_gene: TRBJ2-5; abundance: few; v_gene: TRBV24-1; d_gene: .; CDR3aa: CATSAGNQETQYF; CDR3nt: TGTGCCACCAGTGCGGGGAATCAAGAGACCCAGTACTTC
j_gene: TRBJ2-1; abundance: .; v_gene: TRBV20-1; d_gene: TRBD2; CDR3aa: CSARSSGGAHEQFF; CDR3nt: TGCAGTGCTAGATCCAGCGGGGGGGCCCATGAGCAGTTCTTC
j_gene: TRBJ2-1; abundance: few; v_gene: TRBV20-1; d_gene: TRBD2; CDR3aa: CSARDSGRWGEQFF; CDR3nt: TGCAGTGCTAGGGATAGCGGGAGATGGGGTGAGCAGTTCTTC
j_gene: TRBJ2-7; abundance: few; v_gene: TRBV16; d_gene: TRBD2; CDR3aa: CASSPGPSSTSERYEQYF; CDR3nt: TGTGCCAGCAGTCCTGGACCCTCCTCAACTAGCGAACGCTACGAGCAGTACTTC
j_gene: TRBJ2-3; abundance: few; v_gene: TRBV6-1; d_gene: .; CDR3aa: CASSESHRTDTQYF; CDR3nt: TGTGCCAGCAGTGAAAGCCACCGCACAGATACGCAGTATTTT
j_gene: TRBJ2-5; abundance: few; v_gene: TRBV10-3; d_gene: .; CDR3aa: CAISPGTKQETQYF; CDR3nt: TGTGCCATCAGCCCAGGGACAAAGCAAGAGACCCAGTACTTC
j_gene: TRBJ2-1; abundance: few; v_gene: TRBV20-1; d_gene: TRBD2; CDR3aa: CSATGVAGGAYNEQFF; CDR3nt: TGCAGTGCTACCGGAGTAGCGGGGGGTGCCTACAATGAGCAGTTCTTC
j_gene: TRBJ2-7; abundance: .; v_gene: TRBV12-3/TRBV12-4; d_gene: .; CDR3aa: CASSFLTSNEQYF; CDR3nt: TGTGCCAGCAGTTTTTTGACTAGTAACGAGCAGTACTTC
j_gene: TRBJ2-1; abundance: few; v_gene: TRBV9; d_gene: .; CDR3aa: CASSVGSGRSEQFF; CDR3nt: TGTGCCAGCAGCGTAGGCAGCGGGCGTAGTGAGCAGTTCTTC
j_gene: TRBJ2-2; abundance: .; v_gene: TRBV20-1; d_gene: TRBD2; CDR3aa: CSATKTSVSGELFF; CDR3nt: TGCAGTGCTACGAAGACTAGCGTGTCCGGGGAGCTGTTTTTT
j_gene: TRBJ2-7; abundance: .; v_gene: TRBV20-1; d_gene: .; CDR3aa: CSARDITGRINEQYF; CDR3nt: TGCAGTGCTAGAGATATCACGGGACGGATAAACGAGCAGTACTTC
j_gene: TRBJ2-3; abundance: .; v_gene: TRBV12-3/TRBV12-4; d_gene: TRBD2; CDR3aa: CATLLAGGPGDTQYF; CDR3nt: TGTGCCACTCTCCTGGCGGGGGGGCCGGGGGATACGCAGTATTTT
j_gene: TRBJ1-2; abundance: few; v_gene: TRBV27; d_gene: .; CDR3aa: CASSRDTAYGYTF; CDR3nt: TGTGCCAGCAGCCGGGACACGGCCTATGGCTACACCTTC
j_gene: TRBJ2-7; abundance: .; v_gene: TRBV2; d_gene: .; CDR3aa: CASSVSSTTYEQYF; CDR3nt: TGTGCCAGCAGTGTATCATCCACGACTTACGAGCAGTACTTC
j_gene: TRBJ2-3; abundance: .; v_gene: TRBV2; d_gene: .; CDR3aa: CASTGDGDTQYF; CDR3nt: TGTGCCAGCACCGGGGATGGAGATACGCAGTATTTT
j_gene: TRBJ2-1; abundance: few; v_gene: TRBV11-2; d_gene: TRBD2; CDR3aa: CASSHLSGGADNEQFF; CDR3nt: TGTGCCAGCAGCCACCTTAGCGGGGGGGCGGACAATGAGCAGTTCTTC
j_gene: TRBJ1-1; abundance: .; v_gene: TRBV20-1; d_gene: .; CDR3aa: CSAQKRGTEAFF; CDR3nt: TGCAGTGCGCAGAAGAGGGGCACTGAAGCTTTCTTT
j_gene: TRBJ2-7; abundance: .; v_gene: TRBV30; d_gene: .; CDR3aa: CAWSYLPKEQYF; CDR3nt: TGTGCCTGGAGCTACCTCCCTAAGGAGCAGTACTTC
j_gene: TRBJ1-5; abundance: .; v_gene: TRBV15; d_gene: .; CDR3aa: CATSSHREGQPQHF; CDR3nt: TGTGCCACCAGCAGTCACAGGGAGGGTCAGCCCCAGCATTTT
j_gene: TRBJ2-3; abundance: .; v_gene: TRBV12-3/TRBV12-4; d_gene: TRBD2; CDR3aa: CASSLAFGPSGSRDTQYF; CDR3nt: TGTGCCAGCAGTCTAGCATTTGGACCCAGCGGGAGTAGAGATACGCAGTATTTT
j_gene: TRBJ1-2; abundance: few; v_gene: TRBV6-5; d_gene: .; CDR3aa: CASSYSPRYGYTF; CDR3nt: TGTGCCAGCAGTTACAGTCCACGTTATGGCTACACCTTC
j_gene: TRBJ2-1; abundance: .; v_gene: TRBV20-1; d_gene: .; CDR3aa: CSAHTGTLGNEQFF; CDR3nt: TGCAGTGCGCATACCGGGACCTTGGGCAATGAGCAGTTCTTC
j_gene: TRBJ2-1; abundance: .; v_gene: TRBV11-1; d_gene: TRBD2; CDR3aa: CASSLGSRGFGANEQFF; CDR3nt: TGTGCCAGCAGCTTAGGATCGCGGGGGTTTGGGGCCAATGAGCAGTTCTTC
j_gene: TRBJ2-1; abundance: .; v_gene: TRBV3-1; d_gene: TRBD2; CDR3aa: CASSHGGGKKKQFF; CDR3nt: TGTGCCAGCAGCCACGGGGGGGGGAAAAAAAAGCAGTTCTTC
j_gene: TRBJ2-7; abundance: few; v_gene: TRBV12-3/TRBV12-4; d_gene: TRBD2; CDR3aa: CASSLGLAVSSYEQYF; CDR3nt: TGTGCCAGCAGTTTAGGACTAGCGGTTAGCTCCTACGAGCAGTACTTC
j_gene: TRBJ2-4; abundance: few; v_gene: TRBV11-2; d_gene: .; CDR3aa: CASSPRGRAKNIQYF; CDR3nt: TGTGCCAGCAGCCCGCGGGGCCGAGCCAAAAACATTCAGTACTTC